This is a list of T cell receptor beta chains from one sample in a study of blood T cell repertoires in COVID-19. Using immunoSEQ multiplex PCR, the repertoire was profiled, and TCRdb retains in-frame clones only, with some absent. This sample yields 150,000 or so clones, of which about 89% are seen a single time; around 2.9% belongs to the top ten. Sequenced material: peripheral blood. Receptor source: a man aged 55 to 70 with active or convalescent COVID-19. CDR3s include the opening cysteine and the closing phenylalanine or tryptophan. The D gene is left open where the match is weak. Where a row states a size, it is once, few, many or the class of an expanded clone; other rows omit it.

TRBD1	NA	TRBV28	TRBJ2-7	TGTGCCAGCAGGCCTACAGGGGGCCTGGAGGAGCAGTACTTC	CASRPTGGLEEQYF
TRBD2	NA	TRBV10-3	TRBJ2-7	TGTGCCATCAGTGAAGGGGAGGGCCGGTTGTTCGAGCAGTACTTC	CAISEGEGRLFEQYF
TRBD2	few	TRBV19	TRBJ2-2	TGTGCCAGCTCGGCGGGGAGGGCTGGGGAGCTGTTTTTT	CASSAGRAGELFF
NA	NA	TRBV6-5	TRBJ2-5	TGTGCCAGCAGTTCAGTCCCTGGAGAGACCCAGTACTTC	CASSSVPGETQYF
NA	NA	TRBV28	TRBJ1-6	TGTGCCAGCACCGACACACAAAACAATTCACCCCTCCACTTT	CASTDTQNNSPLHF
NA	NA	TRBV27	TRBJ1-5	TGTGCCAGCAGTTTACGACAGTATCAGCCCCAGCATTTT	CASSLRQYQPQHF
NA	NA	TRBV30	TRBJ2-7	TGTGCCTGGAATCTGCAGGGCCCCTTGGACGAGCAGTACTTC	CAWNLQGPLDEQYF
TRBD2	NA	TRBV15	TRBJ2-1	TGTGCCACCAGCAGAGTTGGGCTAGCGGGACACAATGAGCAGTTCTTC	CATSRVGLAGHNEQFF
TRBD2	NA	TRBV19	TRBJ2-5	TGTGCCAGTAGTATAAGCGGCGGGAGGGCCGACCAGGAGACCCAGTACTTC	CASSISGGRADQETQYF
NA	NA	TRBV28	TRBJ2-1	TGTGCCAGCTCTCGTGGGCAGACCTACAATGAGCAGTTCTTC	CASSRGQTYNEQFF
TRBD2	NA	TRBV24-1	TRBJ2-1	TGTGCCACCAGTGTGGGCGGGGGCTACAATGAGCAGTTCTTC	CATSVGGGYNEQFF
NA	NA	TRBV20-1	TRBJ1-4	TGCAGTGCTAGGACTGGTGAAAAACTGTTTTTT	CSARTGEKLFF
TRBD2	NA	TRBV9	TRBJ2-3	TGTGCCAGCAGCATATCGGGGGGGTCCCTTTCAGATACGCAGTATTTT	CASSISGGSLSDTQYF
NA	once	TRBV7-3	TRBJ2-3	TGTGCCAGCAGCGAGGCCCTTAGCACAGATACGCAGTATTTT	CASSEALSTDTQYF
NA	NA	TRBV11-2	TRBJ1-3	TGTGCCAGCAGCTTAGATGGAGGTGACGGAAACACCATATATTTT	CASSLDGGDGNTIYF
NA	NA	TRBV7-2	TRBJ2-7	TGTGCCAGCAGCTTAAGCAGGCTCAACGAGCAGTACTTC	CASSLSRLNEQYF
NA	NA	TRBV4-1	TRBJ2-1	TGCGCCAGCAGCCGCTGGGGGGGGCTCCACAATGAGCAGTTCTTC	CASSRWGGLHNEQFF
TRBD1	NA	TRBV6-6	TRBJ1-2	TGTGCCAGCAGTCGGACGACAGGAGGCACGACAGGGGGCGATGGCTACACCTTC	CASSRTTGGTTGGDGYTF
TRBD1	NA	TRBV7-8	TRBJ1-2	TGTGCCAGCAGCCCCCAGGGGGAGGTTGACGGCTACACCTTC	CASSPQGEVDGYTF
NA	NA	TRBV18	TRBJ2-2	TGTGCCAGCTCACCACCACTCACCGGGGAGCTGTTTTTT	CASSPPLTGELFF
TRBD1	NA	TRBV10-3	TRBJ2-3	TGTGCCATCAGCGGAGGACAGGAGGGCACAGATACGCAGTATTTT	CAISGGQEGTDTQYF
NA	NA	TRBV7-3	TRBJ2-1	TGTGCCAGCAGCCAGACAGGGGAGGGTGAGCAGTTCTTC	CASSQTGEGEQFF
TRBD1	NA	TRBV18	TRBJ2-1	TGTGCCAGCTCACTGAAGCAGGGGGCTTACAATGAGCAGTTCTTC	CASSLKQGAYNEQFF
TRBD1	NA	TRBV7-2	TRBJ2-5	TGTGCCACGGGGACAGGGAACGAAAGAGAGACCCAGTACTTC	CATGTGNERETQYF
NA	NA	TRBV18	TRBJ1-2	TGTGCCAGCTCACCACCGGCGGTGATCTATGGCTACACCTTC	CASSPPAVIYGYTF
TRBD2	NA	TRBV7-6	TRBJ2-5	TGTGCCAGCAGCTTAGAGCCTAGCGGGAGTCCTGAGACCCAGTACTTC	CASSLEPSGSPETQYF
NA	NA	TRBV5-1	TRBJ2-5	TGCGCCAGCAGCTTGGGGGCCGGCGAGGGGACCCAGTACTTC	CASSLGAGEGTQYF
NA	NA	TRBV6-5	TRBJ1-1	TGTGCCAGCAGTTTCCAGAAGAACACTGAAGCTTTCTTT	CASSFQKNTEAFF
NA	NA	TRBV12-3/TRBV12-4	TRBJ2-5	TGTGCCAGCAGTTTGGGGGCGCGGGAGACCCAGTACTTC	CASSLGARETQYF
NA	NA	TRBV5-1	TRBJ2-1	TGCGCCAGCAGCTTCTCGGACAGACCCTACAATGAGCAGTTCTTC	CASSFSDRPYNEQFF
TRBD2	NA	TRBV27	TRBJ2-1	TGTGCCAGCAGTTTTAGGAGCGGGGGGACTTGGAATGAGCAGTTCTTC	CASSFRSGGTWNEQFF
TRBD2	NA	TRBV9	TRBJ2-7	TGTGCCAGCAGCGTAGGCGGGAGGGGGGAGCAGTACTTC	CASSVGGRGEQYF
TRBD2	NA	TRBV5-4	TRBJ2-7	TGTGCCAGCAGGGACTTGACTAGCGGGGGCACCTACGAGCAGTACTTC	CASRDLTSGGTYEQYF
TRBD1	NA	TRBV3-1/TRBV3-2	TRBJ1-6	TGTGCCAGCAGCGGTCGGGGACAGAATAATTCACCCCTCCACTTT	CASSGRGQNNSPLHF
NA	NA	TRBV2	TRBJ1-5	TGTGCCTCCAGAGGGGGGGTTCATCAGCCCCAGCATTTT	CASRGGVHQPQHF
TRBD2	NA	TRBV14	TRBJ2-2	TGTGCCAGCAGCCGAGTAGCGGGGGGACTAAACACCGGGGAGCTGTTTTTT	CASSRVAGGLNTGELFF
TRBD2	NA	TRBV24-1	TRBJ2-2	TGTGCCACCAGCGGGAGGGGCGGCACCGGGGAGCTGTTTTTT	CATSGRGGTGELFF
TRBD2	NA	TRBV5-5	TRBJ2-2	TGTGCCAGCAGCTTGGGACTAGCGAGGAACACCGGGGAGCTGTTTTTT	CASSLGLARNTGELFF
TRBD1	NA	TRBV5-4	TRBJ1-2	TGTGCCAGCACCGCGGGACAGCTAGACTATGGCTACACCTTC	CASTAGQLDYGYTF
NA	once	TRBV15	TRBJ2-5	TGTGCCACCAGCAGAGTCAGACAGGTGGGTCAGGAGACCCAGTACTTC	CATSRVRQVGQETQYF
TRBD1	NA	TRBV7-2	TRBJ1-5	TGTGCCAGCAGCTCTGCAGGGACAGGGGTTCAGCCCCAGCATTTT	CASSSAGTGVQPQHF
NA	NA	TRBV28	TRBJ1-5	TGTGCCAGCATTTCCCTAGCGGCGGCGATACAGCCCCAGCATTTT	CASISLAAAIQPQHF
NA	NA	TRBV18	TRBJ1-2	TGTGCCAGCTCTCCGGACAGAAAAGCTAACTATGGCTACACCTTC	CASSPDRKANYGYTF
NA	once	TRBV24-1	TRBJ2-2	TGTGCCACCAGCTGGGAGGAGGGGACCGGGGAGCTGTTTTTT	CATSWEEGTGELFF
TRBD2	NA	TRBV5-4	TRBJ2-1	TGTGCCAGCAGCTTGTTGGCGGGGGGGCCCGGGGATGAGCAGTTCTTC	CASSLLAGGPGDEQFF
TRBD1	NA	TRBV5-4	TRBJ1-1	TGTGCCAGCACCTTCGACAGGGGAGTCACTGAAGCTTTCTTT	CASTFDRGVTEAFF
TRBD1	NA	TRBV19	TRBJ1-1	TGTGCCAGTGGGGACAGGAACACTGAAGCTTTCTTT	CASGDRNTEAFF
TRBD1	NA	TRBV19	TRBJ2-2	TGTGCCAGTAGTACGGGACAGGGGACCGGGGAGCTGTTTTTT	CASSTGQGTGELFF
NA	NA	TRBV4-3	TRBJ2-6	TGCGCCAGCAGCCAAGAGACGGGCTCTGGGGCCAACGTCCTGACTTTC	CASSQETGSGANVLTF
TRBD2	NA	TRBV9	TRBJ2-5	TGTGCCAGCAGCGCGAAACTAGCGGGTGATCAGACCCAGTACTTC	CASSAKLAGDQTQYF
NA	NA	TRBV7-2	TRBJ2-3	TGTGCCAGCAGCTTAAACCCCGGGACGCAGTATTTT	CASSLNPGTQYF